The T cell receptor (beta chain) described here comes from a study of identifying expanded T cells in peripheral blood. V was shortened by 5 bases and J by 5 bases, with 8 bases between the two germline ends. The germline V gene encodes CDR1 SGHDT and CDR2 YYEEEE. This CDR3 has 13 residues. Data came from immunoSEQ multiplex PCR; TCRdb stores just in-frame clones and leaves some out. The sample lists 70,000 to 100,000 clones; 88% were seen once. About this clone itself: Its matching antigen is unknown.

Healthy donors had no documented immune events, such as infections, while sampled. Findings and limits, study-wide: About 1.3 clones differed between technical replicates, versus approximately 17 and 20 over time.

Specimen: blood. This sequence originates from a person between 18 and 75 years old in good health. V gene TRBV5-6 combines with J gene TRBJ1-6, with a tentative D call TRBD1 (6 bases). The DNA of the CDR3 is TGTGCCAGCAGGGACAGAAATAATTCACCCCTCCACTTT. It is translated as CASRDRNNSPLHF.